These T cell receptor beta chains were read from a single sample in a study of T-cell reconstitution after alpha-beta-depleted transplantation in children. Via MiXCR, TCRdb re-called the PCR reads, giving one row per CDR3 protein. This table has approximately 510,000 distinct CDR3 sequences, about 18% appearing once. Source: PBMCs from the stem cell graft donor, taken from the stem cell graft. The receptors were gathered from a human donor who donated a stem cell graft to a child with acute lymphoblastic leukemia. Both conserved end residues are part of each CDR3. D genes are given only for firm matches. Size is omitted from some rows. Given values are once, few, many or a class for expanded clones.

V: TRBV9
size: .
D: .
J: TRBJ2-1
DNA: TGTGCCAGCAGCCCGATACTCGAAAATGAGCAGTTCTTC
CDR3: CASSPILENEQFF

V: TRBV5-6
size: .
D: .
J: TRBJ2-1
DNA: TGTGCCAGCAGCCTCCTAGGTGGGAGGAATGAGCAGTTCTTC
CDR3: CASSLLGGRNEQFF

V: TRBV20-1
size: .
D: .
J: TRBJ1-1
DNA: TGCAGTGCTAGACTGTACTCCACGAACACTGAAGCTTTCTTT
CDR3: CSARLYSTNTEAFF

V: TRBV5-1
size: many
D: .
J: TRBJ2-7
DNA: TGCGCCAGCAGCCCGCGGGGAGCCTACGAGCAGTACTTC
CDR3: CASSPRGAYEQYF

V: TRBV12-3/TRBV12-4
size: .
D: TRBD2
J: TRBJ2-3
DNA: TGTGCCAGCAGCGAGTATTCGGCGGGAGGGCCCCATACGCAGTATTTT
CDR3: CASSEYSAGGPHTQYF

V: TRBV12-3/TRBV12-4
size: .
D: .
J: TRBJ1-3
DNA: TGTGCCAGCAGTTTGCCAGGGTCTGCTGGAAACACCATATATTTT
CDR3: CASSLPGSAGNTIYF

V: TRBV7-9
size: few
D: TRBD2
J: TRBJ2-2
DNA: TGTGCCAGCAGCTTAGGGACTAGCGGTTACACCGGGGAGCTGTTTTTT
CDR3: CASSLGTSGYTGELFF

V: TRBV29-1
size: few
D: TRBD1
J: TRBJ2-1
DNA: TGCAGCGTTGATCCAGACAGGGGGTCGAATCTGAATGAGCAGTTCTTC
CDR3: CSVDPDRGSNLNEQFF

V: TRBV7-2
size: .
D: .
J: TRBJ2-5
DNA: TGTGCCAGCAGCTCCCGGAGAGGGAGGGAGACCCAGTACTTC
CDR3: CASSSRRGRETQYF

V: TRBV5-1
size: few
D: .
J: TRBJ2-3
DNA: TGCGCCAGCGGCGACTCACCCACAGATACGCAGTATTTT
CDR3: CASGDSPTDTQYF

V: TRBV2
size: .
D: .
J: TRBJ1-5
DNA: TGTGCCAGCAGTGGGGGGGCTACTAGCAATCAGCCCCAGCATTTT
CDR3: CASSGGATSNQPQHF

V: TRBV10-2
size: few
D: TRBD2
J: TRBJ2-7
DNA: TGCGCCAGCAGCGGGGGGTTCGGGTACGAGCAGTACTTC
CDR3: CASSGGFGYEQYF

V: TRBV13
size: few
D: TRBD2
J: TRBJ2-5
DNA: TGTGCCAGCAGCCCCCACGCGGGAGGGCCCTCGCGACAAGAGACCCAGTACTTC
CDR3: CASSPHAGGPSRQETQYF

V: TRBV18
size: .
D: TRBD1
J: TRBJ1-3
DNA: TGTGCCAGCTCCGCCAGGGGGGAAAGAAACACCATATATTTT
CDR3: CASSARGERNTIYF

V: TRBV5-5
size: .
D: .
J: TRBJ2-3
DNA: TGTGCCAGCAGCTTGTGGGAGGGCACAGATACGCAGTATTTT
CDR3: CASSLWEGTDTQYF

V: TRBV11-2
size: .
D: .
J: TRBJ1-2
DNA: TGTGCCAGCAGCCCAGGAGGGGTGGCCTATGGCTACACCTTC
CDR3: CASSPGGVAYGYTF

V: TRBV6-5
size: .
D: .
J: TRBJ2-1
DNA: TGTGCCAGCAGTTATTGGGCGGGATCAGACGGGGTTAATGAGCAGTTCTTC
CDR3: CASSYWAGSDGVNEQFF

V: TRBV12-3/TRBV12-4
size: .
D: .
J: TRBJ2-1
DNA: TGTGCCGCCGGAGGAGGCTACAATGAGCAGTTCTTC
CDR3: CAAGGGYNEQFF

V: TRBV9
size: .
D: .
J: TRBJ1-6
DNA: TGTGCCAGCAGACGTCCCGGGACTCCCAATTCACCCCTCCACTTT
CDR3: CASRRPGTPNSPLHF

V: TRBV15
size: .
D: TRBD1
J: TRBJ2-7
DNA: TGTGCCACCAGCAGAGATCAGGACAGGCTCCTCCACGAGCAGTACTTC
CDR3: CATSRDQDRLLHEQYF

V: TRBV5-1
size: few
D: TRBD1
J: TRBJ2-1
DNA: TGCGCCAGCAGCTTGGAGAGACAGGGAGTGAAGGAGGCCTCCTACAATGAGCAGTTCTTC
CDR3: CASSLERQGVKEASYNEQFF

V: TRBV11-1
size: .
D: TRBD1
J: TRBJ2-2
DNA: TGTGCCAGCAGAAGAAGACCGGGACAGTCGGGGTTCACATTGACCGGGGAGCTGTTTTTT
CDR3: CASRRRPGQSGFTLTGELFF

V: TRBV6-4
size: .
D: TRBD2
J: TRBJ2-1
DNA: TGTGCCAGCAGTGTTGAAGCGGGAGGGCGGGGAGAGCAGTTCTTC
CDR3: CASSVEAGGRGEQFF

V: TRBV4-2
size: few
D: .
J: TRBJ1-3
DNA: TGTGCCAGCAGCCAAGATCTCCAAGGATTCTCTGGAAACACCATATATTTT
CDR3: CASSQDLQGFSGNTIYF

V: TRBV10-3
size: .
D: .
J: TRBJ1-1
DNA: TGTGCCACCGGGACGGTCGACGCTGAAGCTTTCTTT
CDR3: CATGTVDAEAFF

V: TRBV5-1
size: few
D: .
J: TRBJ2-1
DNA: TGCGCCAGCAGCTCTAGTGCCTACAATGAGCAGTTCTTC
CDR3: CASSSSAYNEQFF

V: TRBV15
size: few
D: TRBD2
J: TRBJ2-1
DNA: TGTGCCACCAGCAGAGGGTCTAGCGGAAACTACAATGAGCAGTTCTTC
CDR3: CATSRGSSGNYNEQFF

V: TRBV12-3/TRBV12-4
size: .
D: .
J: TRBJ2-7
DNA: TGTGCCAGCAGTTTACAGGGTATCTACGAGCAGTACTTC
CDR3: CASSLQGIYEQYF

V: TRBV11-3
size: .
D: .
J: TRBJ2-2
DNA: TGTGCCAGCAGCTTAGGGTTTGACAGTCGGGGCGGGGAGCTGTTTTTT
CDR3: CASSLGFDSRGGELFF

V: TRBV7-3
size: .
D: .
J: TRBJ2-1
DNA: TGTGCCAGCAGCTTATCTATCGGGGGAGTAGCCTACAATGAGCAGTTCTTC
CDR3: CASSLSIGGVAYNEQFF

V: TRBV27
size: .
D: TRBD1
J: TRBJ2-7
DNA: TGTGCCACCCAGGGGGCCTCCTACGAGCAGTACTTC
CDR3: CATQGASYEQYF